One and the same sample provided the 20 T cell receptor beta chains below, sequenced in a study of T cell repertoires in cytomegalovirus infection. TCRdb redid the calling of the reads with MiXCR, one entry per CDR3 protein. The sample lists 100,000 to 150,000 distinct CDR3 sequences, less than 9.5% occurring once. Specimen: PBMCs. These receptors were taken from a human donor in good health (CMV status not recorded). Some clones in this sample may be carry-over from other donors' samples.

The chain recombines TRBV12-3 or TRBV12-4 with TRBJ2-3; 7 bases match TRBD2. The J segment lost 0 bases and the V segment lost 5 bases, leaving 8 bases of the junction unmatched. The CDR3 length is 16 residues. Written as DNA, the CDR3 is TGTGCCAGCAGTCAGAAGACTAGCCCTAGCACAGATACGCAGTATTTT. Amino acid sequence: CASSQKTSPSTDTQYF.

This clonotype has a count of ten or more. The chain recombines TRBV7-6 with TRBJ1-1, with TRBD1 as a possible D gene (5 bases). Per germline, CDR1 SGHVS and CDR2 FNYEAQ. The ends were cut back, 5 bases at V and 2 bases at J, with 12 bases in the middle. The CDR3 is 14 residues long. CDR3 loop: CASSPRQINTEAFF. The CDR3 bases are TGTGCCAGCAGCCCCAGACAGATTAACACTGAAGCTTTCTTT.

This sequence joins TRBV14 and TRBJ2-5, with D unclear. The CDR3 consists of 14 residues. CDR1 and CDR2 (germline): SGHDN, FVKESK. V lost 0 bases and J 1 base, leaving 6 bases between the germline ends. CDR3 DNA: TGTGCCAGCAGCCAAGAATATGGCCAAGAGACCCAGTACTTC. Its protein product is CASSQEYGQETQYF.

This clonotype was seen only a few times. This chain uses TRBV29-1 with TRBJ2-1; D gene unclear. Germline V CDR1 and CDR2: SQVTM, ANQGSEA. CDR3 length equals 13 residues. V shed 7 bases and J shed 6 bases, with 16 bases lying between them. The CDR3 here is CSGWKGTPNEQFF. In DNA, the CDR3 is TGCAGCGGATGGAAGGGAACACCCAATGAGCAGTTCTTC.

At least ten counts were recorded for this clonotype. The CDR3 sequence: CASSIGQGLGLTIEQFF. The CDR3 DNA reads as TGTGCCAGCAGCATTGGACAGGGTTTGGGGCTCACAATTGAGCAGTTCTTC. The chain is built from TRBV5-5 and TRBJ2-1; 8 bases agree with TRBD1. J gave up 9 bases and V 4 bases, and 18 bases lay outside the gene matches. CDR1 and CDR2 (germline): SGHKS, YYEKEE (reference sequence). CDR3 length: 17 residues.

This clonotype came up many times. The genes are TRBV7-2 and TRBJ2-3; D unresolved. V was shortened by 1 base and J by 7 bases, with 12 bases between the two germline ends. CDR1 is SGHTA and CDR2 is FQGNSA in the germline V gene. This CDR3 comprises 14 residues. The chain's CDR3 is CASSLGLSLNTQYF. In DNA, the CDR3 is TGTGCCAGCAGCTTAGGGCTTAGCCTGAATACGCAGTATTTT.

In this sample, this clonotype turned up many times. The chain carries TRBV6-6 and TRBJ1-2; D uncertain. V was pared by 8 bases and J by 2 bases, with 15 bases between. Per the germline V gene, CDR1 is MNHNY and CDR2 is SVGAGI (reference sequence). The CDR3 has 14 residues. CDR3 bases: TGTGCCAGCGGAGGAAGTCCCTCCAACTATGGCTACACCTTC. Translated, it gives CASGGSPSNYGYTF.

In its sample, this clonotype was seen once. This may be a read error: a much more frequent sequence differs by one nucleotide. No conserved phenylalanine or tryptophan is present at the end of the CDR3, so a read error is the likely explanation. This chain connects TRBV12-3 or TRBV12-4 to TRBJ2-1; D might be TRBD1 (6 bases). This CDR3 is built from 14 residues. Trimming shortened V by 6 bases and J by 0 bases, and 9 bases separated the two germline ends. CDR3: CASSTGSSYNEQFV. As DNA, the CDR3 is TGTGCCAGCAGCACAGGGAGCTCCTACAATGAGCAGTTCGTC.

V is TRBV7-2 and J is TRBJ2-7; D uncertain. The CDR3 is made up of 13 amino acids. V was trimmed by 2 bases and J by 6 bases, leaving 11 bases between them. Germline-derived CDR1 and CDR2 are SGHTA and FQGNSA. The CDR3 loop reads CASSLNTGGEQYF. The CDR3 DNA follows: TGTGCCAGCAGCTTAAACACCGGCGGCGAGCAGTACTTC.

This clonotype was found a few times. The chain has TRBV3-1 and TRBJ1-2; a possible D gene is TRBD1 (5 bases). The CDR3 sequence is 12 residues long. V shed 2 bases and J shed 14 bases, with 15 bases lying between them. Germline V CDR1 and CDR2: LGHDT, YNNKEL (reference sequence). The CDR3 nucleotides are TGTGCCAGCAGCCAAACCCAGGGTAAGAAGACCTTC. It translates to CASSQTQGKKTF.

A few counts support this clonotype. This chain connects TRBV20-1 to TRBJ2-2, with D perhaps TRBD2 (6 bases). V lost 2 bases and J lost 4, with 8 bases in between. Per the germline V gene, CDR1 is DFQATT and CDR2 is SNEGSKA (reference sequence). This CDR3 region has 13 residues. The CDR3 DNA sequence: TGCAGTGCTAGAATAGCGGTCACCGGGGAGCTGTTTTTT. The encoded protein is CSARIAVTGELFF.

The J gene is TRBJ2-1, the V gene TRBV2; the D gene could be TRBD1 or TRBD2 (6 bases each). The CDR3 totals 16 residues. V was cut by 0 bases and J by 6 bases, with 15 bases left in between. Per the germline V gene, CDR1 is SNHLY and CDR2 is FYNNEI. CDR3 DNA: TGTGCCAGCAGTGAAGCGCTTCCGGGGGCGCTCAATGAGCAGTTCTTC. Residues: CASSEALPGALNEQFF.

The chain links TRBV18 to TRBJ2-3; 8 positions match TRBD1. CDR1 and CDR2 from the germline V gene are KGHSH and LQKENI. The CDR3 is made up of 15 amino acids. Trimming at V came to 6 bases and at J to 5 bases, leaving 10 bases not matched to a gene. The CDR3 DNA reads TGTGCCAGCTCGCCCAGGGGGCGCTCCCAAGATACGCAGTATTTT. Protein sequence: CASSPRGRSQDTQYF.

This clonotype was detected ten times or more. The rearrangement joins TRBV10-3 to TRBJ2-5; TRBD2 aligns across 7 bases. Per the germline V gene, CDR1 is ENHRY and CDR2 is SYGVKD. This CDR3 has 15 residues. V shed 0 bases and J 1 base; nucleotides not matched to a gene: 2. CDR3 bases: TGTGCCATCAGTGAGTCGGGGGGGACCCAAGAGACCCAGTACTTC. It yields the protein CAISESGGTQETQYF.

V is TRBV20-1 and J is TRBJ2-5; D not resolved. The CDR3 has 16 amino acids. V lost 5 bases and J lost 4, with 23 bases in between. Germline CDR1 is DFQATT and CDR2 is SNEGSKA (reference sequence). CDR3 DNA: TGCAGTGCTGCCTCTCGATCTGTCCGTCGAGGAGAGACCCAGTACTTC. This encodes CSAASRSVRRGETQYF.

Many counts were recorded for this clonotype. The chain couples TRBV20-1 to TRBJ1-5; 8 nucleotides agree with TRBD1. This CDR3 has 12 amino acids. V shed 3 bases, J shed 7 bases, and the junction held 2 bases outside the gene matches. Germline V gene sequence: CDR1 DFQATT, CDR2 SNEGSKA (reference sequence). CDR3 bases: TGCAGTGCTAGCCAGGGGGCCCAGCCCCAGCATTTT. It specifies CSASQGAQPQHF.

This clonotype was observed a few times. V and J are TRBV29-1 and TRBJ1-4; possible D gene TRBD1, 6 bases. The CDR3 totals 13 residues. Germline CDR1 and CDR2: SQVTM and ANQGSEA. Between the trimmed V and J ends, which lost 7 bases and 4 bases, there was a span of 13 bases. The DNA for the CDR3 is TGCAGCGCTATCCAGGGGTTTAATGAAAAACTGTTTTTT. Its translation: CSAIQGFNEKLFF.

CDR3 region: CASSRGKTEAFF. The CDR3 DNA reads TGTGCCAGCAGTCGGGGTAAAACTGAAGCTTTCTTT. The genes are TRBV6-5 and TRBJ1-1; D ambiguous. This CDR3 region has 12 residues. V lost 5 bases to trimming and J lost 5 bases, with 9 bases between them. The germline V gene has CDR1 MNHEY and CDR2 SVGAGI.

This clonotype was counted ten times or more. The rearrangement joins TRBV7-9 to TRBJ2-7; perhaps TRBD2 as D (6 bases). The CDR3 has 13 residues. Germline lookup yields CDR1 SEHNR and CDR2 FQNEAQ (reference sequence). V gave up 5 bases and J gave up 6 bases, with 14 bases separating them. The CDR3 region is CASSLAGSSEQYF. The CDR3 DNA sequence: TGTGCCAGCAGCCTCGCGGGGTCTTCCGAGCAGTACTTC.

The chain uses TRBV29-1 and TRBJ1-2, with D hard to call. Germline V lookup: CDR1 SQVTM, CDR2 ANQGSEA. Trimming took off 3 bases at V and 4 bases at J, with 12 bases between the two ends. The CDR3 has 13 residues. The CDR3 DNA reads TGCAGCGTTGAGTCGACTTCTGGCTATGGCTACACCTTC. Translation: CSVESTSGYGYTF.